The rows below give T cell receptor beta chains drawn from one sample of a study of CD8+ T cells in alopecia areata. Here immunoSEQ multiplex PCR was the method, and the copy in TCRdb shows in-frame clones only, minus some. The sample includes 150,000 to 200,000 clones, roughly 66% of them seen just once. The sample consisted of CD4+ T cells sorted from blood, taken at week 24, from a patient treated with tofacitinib. The receptor set was obtained from a human donor with alopecia areata. Each CDR3 is given with its conserved first and last residue. The D gene is left open where the match is weak. A clone size is listed for some rows: how often the clone was seen (once, few, many), or a class if it is expanded.

d_gene,v_gene,j_gene,abundance,CDR3aa,CDR3nt
NA,TRBV30,TRBJ2-2,NA,CAWSAGRLTPSGELFF,TGTGCCTGGAGTGCCGGCAGGCTAACACCTAGCGGGGAGCTGTTTTTT
NA,TRBV29-1,TRBJ1-1,NA,CSAEAVHGTEAFF,TGCAGCGCTGAAGCTGTGCATGGCACTGAAGCTTTCTTT
TRBD1,TRBV5-6,TRBJ2-5,NA,CASSVPGQRQETQYF,TGTGCCAGCAGCGTGCCGGGACAGCGACAAGAGACCCAGTACTTC
NA,TRBV7-9,TRBJ2-1,NA,CASKVGQDYNEQFF,TGTGCCAGCAAGGTAGGGCAGGACTACAATGAGCAGTTCTTC
TRBD1,TRBV4-2,TRBJ1-4,few,CASSLGQGNEKLFF,TGTGCCAGCAGCCTCGGACAGGGGAATGAAAAACTGTTTTTT
NA,TRBV4-3,TRBJ2-2,NA,CASSQAPQANTGELSF,TGCGCCAGCAGCCAAGCCCCCCAGGCGAACACCGGGGAGCTGTCTTTT
NA,TRBV29-1,TRBJ2-5,NA,CSGRQRTETQYF,TGCAGCGGCCGACAGAGAACAGAGACCCAGTACTTC
NA,TRBV30,TRBJ1-2,NA,CAWSVLPRNYGYTF,TGTGCCTGGAGTGTACTGCCACGTAACTATGGCTACACCTTC
NA,TRBV7-9,TRBJ2-4,NA,CASSLGAGQDKNIQYF,TGTGCCAGCAGCTTAGGGGCAGGGCAGGACAAAAACATTCAGTACTTC
TRBD2,TRBV5-4,TRBJ2-3,NA,CASSLALRSGGHDTQYF,TGTGCCAGCAGCTTGGCCTTGAGGAGCGGGGGGCACGATACGCAGTATTTT
NA,TRBV29-1,TRBJ1-2,NA,CSVRTGNGYTF,TGCAGCGTACGAACAGGGAATGGCTACACCTTC
NA,TRBV7-2,TRBJ1-6,NA,CASSPIAGQYNSPLHF,TGTGCCAGCAGCCCCATCGCGGGACAATATAATTCACCCCTCCACTTT
TRBD1,TRBV5-4,TRBJ2-2,NA,CASRPGQGNTGELFF,TGTGCCAGCAGACCGGGACAGGGGAACACCGGGGAGCTGTTTTTT
TRBD1,TRBV2,TRBJ1-5,NA,CASPRQGTQHF,TGTGCCAGCCCCCGACAGGGGACCCAGCATTTT
NA,TRBV29-1,TRBJ1-2,NA,CSVGRTWGYTF,TGCAGCGTTGGCCGGACATGGGGCTACACCTTC
NA,TRBV5-4,TRBJ2-3,NA,CASSLWAADTQYF,TGTGCCAGCAGCCTCTGGGCGGCAGATACGCAGTATTTT
NA,TRBV7-2,TRBJ2-2,NA,CASSFAGQEGELFF,TGTGCCAGCAGCTTTGCCGGGCAAGAAGGGGAGCTGTTTTTT
NA,TRBV18,TRBJ2-1,NA,CASSLGGESYNEQFF,TGTGCCAGCTCACTGGGGGGCGAGTCGTACAATGAGCAGTTCTTC
NA,TRBV5-1,TRBJ2-3,NA,CASSPALAGTDTQYF,TGCGCCAGCAGCCCGGCCCTGGCCGGCACAGATACGCAGTATTTT
TRBD2,TRBV29-1,TRBJ2-1,NA,CSVEGTSLLEQFF,TGCAGCGTTGAAGGGACTAGCCTACTCGAGCAGTTCTTC
NA,TRBV29-1,TRBJ2-7,NA,CSVGQSYEQYF,TGCAGCGTTGGGCAGTCCTACGAGCAGTACTTC
TRBD1,TRBV29-1,TRBJ2-7,many,CSGWDRDVEQYF,TGCAGCGGATGGGACAGGGACGTCGAGCAGTACTTC
NA,TRBV7-3,TRBJ2-1,NA,CASSPTLGSSYNEQFF,TGTGCCAGCAGCCCGACGCTGGGGTCCTCCTACAATGAGCAGTTCTTC
TRBD1,TRBV6-5,TRBJ1-2,NA,CASSYGAGGTYGYTF,TGTGCCAGCAGTTATGGGGCAGGGGGTACCTATGGCTACACCTTC
NA,TRBV28,TRBJ1-5,few,CASRIGTLTSSQPQHF,TGTGCCAGCAGAATAGGGACATTAACTTCGAGTCAGCCCCAGCATTTT
NA,TRBV7-2,TRBJ2-3,NA,CASTHRADTQYF,TGTGCCAGCACCCACCGAGCAGATACGCAGTATTTT
NA,TRBV11-2,TRBJ1-2,many,CASSLSRMRVYGYTF,TGTGCCAGCAGCTTATCCCGGATGAGGGTTTATGGCTACACCTTC
NA,TRBV5-6,TRBJ1-1,NA,CASNRGGNTEAFF,TGTGCCAGCAACCGAGGGGGGAACACTGAAGCTTTCTTT
TRBD2,TRBV29-1,TRBJ2-5,few,CSVGGVRGTNQETQYF,TGCAGCGTTGGGGGTGTTCGCGGGACTAATCAAGAGACCCAGTACTTC
NA,TRBV15,TRBJ1-2,NA,CATSREDGGGYTF,TGTGCCACCAGCAGAGAGGATGGGGGTGGCTACACCTTC
NA,TRBV7-2,TRBJ2-1,NA,CASSRDGGREQFF,TGTGCCAGCAGCCGCGATGGGGGCCGGGAGCAGTTCTTC
NA,TRBV2,TRBJ1-6,NA,CASTLAPGIVNSPLHF,TGTGCCAGCACCCTCGCCCCAGGGATTGTTAATTCACCCCTCCACTTT
TRBD1,TRBV11-2,TRBJ2-6,NA,CASSDRAGANVLTF,TGTGCCAGCAGTGACAGGGCCGGGGCCAACGTCCTGACTTTC
TRBD2,TRBV30,TRBJ2-2,NA,CAWSGGRVAGHTGELFF,TGTGCCTGGAGTGGGGGGCGAGTAGCGGGGCACACCGGGGAGCTGTTTTTT
NA,TRBV5-1,TRBJ2-2,few,CASSLDPPGAANTGELFF,TGCGCCAGCAGCTTGGATCCGCCTGGGGCCGCGAACACCGGGGAGCTGTTTTTT
NA,TRBV2,TRBJ2-2,NA,CASSLWQGNTGELFF,TGTGCCAGCAGTTTGTGGCAGGGGAACACCGGGGAGCTGTTTTTT
NA,TRBV30,TRBJ1-1,few,CAWSVISGAEAFF,TGTGCCTGGAGTGTAATCAGTGGCGCTGAGGCTTTCTTT
NA,TRBV9,TRBJ1-1,once,CASSVVKGGNTEAFF,TGTGCCAGCAGCGTAGTGAAGGGTGGAAACACTGAAGCTTTCTTT
NA,TRBV5-6,TRBJ2-1,many,CASSTLTGVSYNEQFF,TGTGCCAGCAGCACCCTGACAGGAGTCTCCTACAATGAGCAGTTCTTC
TRBD1,TRBV5-4,TRBJ2-4,NA,CASGEGQGPGIQYF,TGTGCCAGCGGGGAGGGACAGGGTCCGGGCATTCAGTACTTC
TRBD2,TRBV29-1,TRBJ2-5,few,CSGRGGVETQYF,TGCAGCGGGCGGGGGGGCGTAGAGACCCAGTACTTC
NA,TRBV29-1,TRBJ2-5,few,CSVTRGGETQYF,TGCAGCGTTACAAGAGGGGGAGAGACCCAGTACTTC
TRBD1,TRBV11-3,TRBJ1-5,few,CASSLGTANQPQHF,TGTGCCAGCAGCCTGGGGACAGCTAATCAGCCCCAGCATTTT
NA,TRBV5-6,TRBJ1-6,NA,CASSPGSSYNSPLHF,TGTGCCAGCAGCCCGGGGAGCTCCTATAATTCACCCCTCCACTTT
NA,TRBV4-3,TRBJ1-6,few,CASSQGNGGGGNSPLHF,TGCGCCAGCAGCCAAGGTAACGGCGGAGGGGGGAATTCACCCCTCCACTTT
NA,TRBV27,TRBJ2-3,once,CASSFGNPITDTQYF,TGTGCCAGCAGTTTCGGGAACCCTATCACAGATACGCAGTATTTT
NA,TRBV5-1,TRBJ1-4,NA,CASSLELSEKLFF,TGCGCCAGCAGCTTGGAACTTAGTGAAAAACTGTTTTTT
NA,TRBV29-1,TRBJ1-1,NA,CSVVAGTPNTEAFF,TGCAGCGTTGTTGCCGGGACACCCAACACTGAAGCTTTCTTT
TRBD2,TRBV4-3,TRBJ2-3,NA,CASSPQPASSGGTDTQYF,TGCGCCAGCAGCCCACAACCGGCCTCTAGCGGGGGCACAGATACGCAGTATTTT
TRBD1,TRBV29-1,TRBJ2-7,NA,CSVKPYRDRGNYEQYF,TGCAGCGTTAAACCTTACCGGGACAGGGGTAACTACGAGCAGTACTTC
TRBD1,TRBV23-1,TRBJ1-2,few,CASSQSQDRASGYTF,TGCGCCAGCAGTCAATCCCAGGACAGGGCTTCTGGCTACACCTTC
NA,TRBV5-1,TRBJ1-1,NA,CATSDPGDTEAFF,TGCGCCACCTCAGACCCCGGTGACACTGAAGCTTTCTTT
NA,TRBV4-3,TRBJ2-2,NA,CASSQVGGLYTGELFF,TGCGCCAGCAGCCAAGTGGGGGGTCTGTACACCGGGGAGCTGTTTTTT
NA,TRBV2,TRBJ1-5,NA,CASRGVSNQPQHF,TGTGCCAGCAGAGGGGTCAGCAATCAGCCCCAGCATTTT